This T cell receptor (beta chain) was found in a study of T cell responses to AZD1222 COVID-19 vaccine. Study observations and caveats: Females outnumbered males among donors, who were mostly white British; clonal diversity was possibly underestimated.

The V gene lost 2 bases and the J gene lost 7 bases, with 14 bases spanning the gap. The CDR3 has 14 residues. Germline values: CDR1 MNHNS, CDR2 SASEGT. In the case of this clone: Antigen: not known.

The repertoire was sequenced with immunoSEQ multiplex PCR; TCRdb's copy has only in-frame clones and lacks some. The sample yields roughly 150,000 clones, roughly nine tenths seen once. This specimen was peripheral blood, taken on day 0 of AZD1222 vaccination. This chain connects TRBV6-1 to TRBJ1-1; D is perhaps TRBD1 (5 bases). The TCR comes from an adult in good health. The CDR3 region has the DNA TGTGCCAGCAGTGAATTGGTCGGGACGGATGAAGCTTTCTTT. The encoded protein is CASSELVGTDEAFF.